This TCR beta chain was sequenced for a study of CD8 T cells in Susac syndrome. J gave up 4 bases and V 0 bases, and 6 bases lay outside the gene matches. This CDR3 has 15 amino acids. Looked up from germline, CDR1 is SGDLS and CDR2 is YYNGEE. An amount of RNA that ranged from about 0.45 to 1 ug was reverse transcribed with random hexamers. TCRdb fed the immunoSEQ multiplex PCR reads into MiXCR, producing one record per CDR3 protein. The table includes around 170,000 distinct CDR3 sequences, roughly 95% detected once. This clonotype came up a few times. The source material was CD4+ T cells from PBMCs. The chain combines TRBV9 with TRBJ2-7; TRBD1 agrees at 8 bases. This clonotype was obtained from a human donor with Susac syndrome. Here the CDR3 reads CASSVEGQGAYEQYF. CDR3 bases: TGTGCCAGCAGCGTAGAGGGTCAGGGGGCTTACGAGCAGTACTTC.